The 2 T cell receptor beta chains below were found in one sample sequenced in a study of shared clonotypes between healthy human individuals. CD45RO-negative, CCR7-positively selected cells formed the naive CD8 fraction, excluding terminally differentiated effector memory CD45RA+ cells. Data came from immunoSEQ multiplex PCR; TCRdb stores just in-frame clones and leaves some out. The data contain some 2.1 million clones, about 93% of them seen just once; the ten biggest clones take up less than 2%. Material for sequencing was naive CD8+ T cells from PBMCs. These receptors came from a man between 18 and 35 years old in good health. Some clones in this sample may be carry-over from other donors' samples.

The rearrangement joins TRBV19 to TRBJ1-4; tentative D call: TRBD1 (5 bases). The germline V gene has CDR1 LNHDA and CDR2 SQIVND (reference sequence). The CDR3 runs to 15 residues. With 6 bases removed from V and 0 bases from J, the gap between germline ends came to 11 bases. The CDR3 DNA reads as TGTGCCAGTAGCTGGGGCTTTGCAACTAATGAAAAACTGTTTTTT. Its protein is CASSWGFATNEKLFF. Full variable domain (outside the CDR3, taken from reference TRBV19 and TRBJ1-4): DGGITQSPKYLFRKEGQNVTLSCEQNLNHDAMYWYRQDPGQGLRLIYYSQIVNDFQKGDIAEGYSVSREKKESFPLTVTSAQKNPTAFYLCASSWGFATNEKLFFGSGTQLSVL.

CDR3 DNA: TGTGCCAGCAGCTTGGGGACAGGGATTGGGCAGTACTTC. Amino acid sequence: CASSLGTGIGQYF. The J gene is TRBJ2-7, the V gene TRBV5-6; TRBD1 agrees at 8 bases. Germline V gives CDR1 SGHDT, CDR2 YYEEEE. Unmatched junction bases numbered 5, after V lost 0 bases and J lost 9 bases. This CDR3 comprises 13 residues.